This passage covers 14 T cell receptor beta chains from one sample sequenced in a study of cytomegalovirus exposure and HLA in healthy donors. Only in-frame clones appear in the TCRdb table, and some are missing; sequencing was by immunoSEQ multiplex PCR. The sample has 100,000 or so clones, around 83% seen once; the top ten hold about 4%. The sequenced material came from PBMCs. The origin of the receptors is a woman between 18 and 30 years old in good health and CMV-seropositive.

This chain connects TRBV29-1 to TRBJ2-1; 11 positions match TRBD2. The CDR3 contains 15 residues. In germline, CDR1 is SQVTM, CDR2 ANQGSEA. The ends lost 6 bases at V and 4 bases at J; junction bases unmatched: 8. The CDR3 DNA is TGCAGCGTGGCGCCGGGACTAGCGGTTTACAATGAGCAGTTCTTC. As protein: CSVAPGLAVYNEQFF.

This clone appeared a few times. The chain joins TRBV11-2 to TRBJ1-1; perhaps TRBD1 as D (6 bases). There are 14 residues in the CDR3. Germline CDR1 is SGHAT and CDR2 is FQNNGV. V lost 5 bases and J 4 bases, leaving 14 bases between the germline ends. The CDR3 DNA reads as TGTGCCAGCAGCCCCTACGGACAGATCACTGAAGCTTTCTTT. Translation gives CASSPYGQITEAFF.

This chain connects TRBV9 to TRBJ2-3; weak D call: TRBD2 (6 bases). This CDR3 is 17 amino acids long. Deletions cut 5 bases from V and 2 bases from J, with 21 bases between. Per the germline V gene, CDR1 is SGDLS and CDR2 is YYNGEE. This CDR3 is CASSEDPPGLNTDTQYF. CDR3 in DNA: TGTGCCAGCAGTGAGGACCCACCGGGACTTAACACAGATACGCAGTATTTT. Full variable domain (outside the CDR3, taken from reference TRBV9 and TRBJ2-3): DSGVTQTPKHLITATGQRVTLRCSPRSGDLSVYWYQQSLDQGLQFLIQYYNGEERAKGNILERFSAQQFPDLHSELNLSSLELGDSALYFCASSEDPPGLNTDTQYFGPGTRLTVL.

V usage is TRBV12-5 and J usage is TRBJ2-2; the match to TRBD2 covers 10 bases. After removal of 0 bases from V and 0 bases from J, the junction contained 10 bases not matched to a gene. Germline CDR1 and CDR2: LGHNT and FRNRAP. CDR3 size: 20 residues. For the CDR3, the DNA is TGTGCTAGTGGTTTGGTAAAGCGGGGGGGCCTCCATACGAACACCGGGGAGCTGTTTTTT. This encodes CASGLVKRGGLHTNTGELFF.

The CDR3 bases are TGTGCCAGCAGTGAACAGACACACACTGGGGCCAACGTCCTGACTTTC. Its protein is CASSEQTHTGANVLTF. The V and J genes are TRBV6-1 and TRBJ2-6; D gene uncertain. The ends were cut back, 2 bases at V and 2 bases at J, with 10 bases in the middle. CDR1 is MNHNS, CDR2 SASEGT, per germline. This CDR3 has 16 residues.

This clone occurred once. This chain uses TRBV4-1 with TRBJ2-2; TRBD1 might be the D (6 bases). The CDR3 sequence is 15 residues long. V shed 1 base and J shed 4 bases, with 10 bases lying between them. In germline, CDR1 is MGHRA, CDR2 YSYEKL. This CDR3 reads CASSQGGRGTGELFF. The CDR3 nucleotides read TGCGCCAGCAGCCAAGGGGGCAGGGGCACCGGGGAGCTGTTTTTT.

The J gene is TRBJ2-2, the V gene TRBV6-4; TRBD2 agrees at 11 bases. The V gene's germline CDR1 is MRHNA and CDR2 SNTAGT. CDR3 size: 15 residues. Unmatched junction bases numbered 5, after V lost 7 bases and J lost 4 bases. This CDR3 is CASTALAGGTGELFF. CDR3 in DNA: TGTGCCAGCACTGCGCTAGCGGGAGGCACCGGGGAGCTGTTTTTT.

This clone was seen once. The chain recombines TRBV5-1 with TRBJ1-2; D remains ambiguous. This CDR3 contains 11 residues. The V gene lost 6 bases and the J gene lost 2 bases, with 5 bases spanning the gap. Germline loops: CDR1 SGHRS, CDR2 YFSETQ. CDR3 loop: CASKLNYGYTF. The CDR3 DNA follows: TGCGCCAGCAAACTGAACTATGGCTACACCTTC.

The rearrangement links TRBV5-8 to TRBJ1-6; D gene ambiguous. CDR1 is SGHTS and CDR2 is YDEGEE in the germline V gene. Trimming removed 1 base at V and 10 bases at J, with 3 bases between. This CDR3 spans 11 amino acids. This CDR3 is CASSLSSPLHF. DNA of the CDR3: TGTGCCAGCAGCTTGTCATCACCCCTCCACTTT.

The chain recombines TRBV7-8 with TRBJ2-7; 8 bases are a match to TRBD1. The CDR3 extends over 15 amino acids. V trimming: 5 bases; J trimming: 5 bases; junction bases outside the gene matches: 11. Germline V gene data show CDR1 as SGHVS and CDR2 as FQNEAQ. The CDR3 loop reads CASSRGDRKGDEQYF. CDR3 DNA sequence: TGTGCCAGCAGCCGAGGGGACAGGAAGGGGGACGAGCAGTACTTC.

The V call is TRBV7-9, the J call TRBJ2-1, with D possibly being TRBD2 (6 bases). In germline, CDR1 is SEHNR, CDR2 FQNEAQ (reference sequence). The CDR3 contains 13 residues. V lost 3 bases, J lost 10 bases, and 13 bases lay in between. This CDR3 is CASSFSVGGEQFF. Written as DNA, the CDR3 is TGTGCCAGCAGCTTTTCAGTCGGGGGAGAGCAGTTCTTC.

For the CDR3, the DNA is TGTGCCAGCAGCCGAGGAAATAGCGGGGGGCAGGGAGATACGCAGTATTTT. Translation: CASSRGNSGGQGDTQYF. This rearrangement joins TRBV4-2 to TRBJ2-3; 10 bases agree with TRBD2. CDR3 length: 17 residues. V was pared by 4 bases and J by 5 bases, with 12 bases of the junction left unmatched. CDR1 is LGHNA and CDR2 is YNFKEQ in the germline V gene.

The rearrangement joins TRBV5-4 to TRBJ2-2; TRBD1 agrees at 8 bases. With V trimmed by 3 bases and J by 7 bases, 8 bases remained unmatched. CDR1 is SGHNT and CDR2 is YYREEE in the germline V gene (reference sequence). CDR3 length: 15 residues. CDR3 sequence: CASSYTQGAGGELFF. The CDR3 DNA reads as TGTGCCAGCAGCTACACTCAGGGGGCGGGCGGGGAGCTGTTTTTT.

The genes are TRBV4-1 and TRBJ2-7; the D gene is possibly TRBD2 (5 bases). This CDR3 is built from 16 residues. The germline gives CDR1 MGHRA, CDR2 YSYEKL. V dropped 0 bases and J dropped 3 bases, with 15 bases sitting between them. The CDR3, as DNA: TGCGCCAGCAGCCAAGATAATTACTTGGGAGACTACGAGCAGTACTTC. This gives the protein CASSQDNYLGDYEQYF.